The clone carrying this T cell receptor (beta chain) was counted between two and nine times. As yet, its antigen is unknown. Treatment specified: roughly 11-day PBMC culture with coronavirus spike peptide pools or control peptides (ViraFEST assay). The cultures had half their medium swapped for fresh IL-2 medium on days 3 and 7. Cultured CD4+ T cell DNA underwent sequencing with the Oncomine TCR Beta short-read assay. Scientists extracted genomic DNA from CD4+ T cells grown in culture. TCRdb passed the PCR reads through MiXCR, listing each CDR3 protein once. This sample has around 20,000 distinct CDR3 sequences, with roughly 40% found just once. Germline V gives CDR1 DFQATT, CDR2 SNEGSKA (reference sequence). Unmatched junction bases numbered 13, after V lost 6 bases and J lost 8 bases. This CDR3 contains 15 residues. This record belongs to a study of vaccination and CD4 T cells after COVID-19. The wider study: Convalescent participants consisted of six males and four females, two being Hispanic. The cells were exposed to overlapping spike peptides originating from SARS-CoV-2, HCoV-NL63, HCoV-OC43 and HCoV-229E for stimulation.

The sample in question was CD4+ T cells from blood, cultured in vitro, obtained after SARS-CoV-2 vaccination. The receptor was derived from a human donor who had recovered from COVID-19. The gene calls are TRBV20-1 and TRBJ1-5; 10 bases agree with TRBD1. For the CDR3, the DNA is TGCAGTGCCCTAGCAGGGACAGGGGTTGGTGAGCCCCAGCATTTT. Protein sequence: CSALAGTGVGEPQHF.